This T cell receptor beta chain was found in a study of graft-versus-host responses after intestinal transplantation. Looking at the study overall: Those transplanted obtained multivisceral, liver-intestinal, or isolated intestinal grafts.

The length of the CDR3 is 15 residues. The V end was cut by 1 base, the J end by 3 bases, with 16 bases between. Germline V CDR1 and CDR2: GTSNPN, SVGIG (reference sequence). Study-wide results and limits: Recipient marrow contained GvH clones, some of which appeared first in ileum or blood. Early after transplant, HvG clones declined as circulating GvH clones peaked.

As for this clone: Its antigen is not known.

Sequencing was performed with immunoSEQ multiplex PCR; in TCRdb, only in-frame clones are kept and a portion is missing. The table includes about 86,000 clones, roughly 90% detected once. The chain couples TRBV30 to TRBJ2-7; possibly TRBD1 for D (5 bases). The sequenced sample was unstimulated CD8+ T cells sorted from spleen or lymph node cells, obtained before intestinal transplant. This sequence originates from a human donor who received an intestinal transplant. CDR3 DNA sequence: TGTGCCTGGAGTGCACAGCCTTCAGGGATCTACGAGCAGTACTTC. This encodes CAWSAQPSGIYEQYF. Filled out from reference TRBV30 and TRBJ2-7, the complete variable domain reads SQTIHQWPATLVQPVGSPLSLECTVEGTSNPNLYWYRQAAGRGLQLLFYSVGIGQISSEVPQNLSASRPQDRQFILSSKKLLLSDSGFYLCAWSAQPSGIYEQYFGPGTRLTVT.